This T cell receptor beta chain was profiled in a study of shared clonotypes between healthy human individuals. Study-wide background: Each donor's CD4 naive and CD4 memory cells filled three plates apiece, CD8 naive two, and CD8 memory one.

Assay: immunoSEQ multiplex PCR; the TCRdb copy retains only in-frame clones and omits some. The table has roughly 2,300,000 clones, around 90% seen once. Germline trimming cut 1 base from V and 10 bases from J; bases unmatched to any gene: 11. Looked up from germline, CDR1 is SGHDT and CDR2 is YYEEEE. The CDR3 contains 15 residues. Adult donors, all healthy and HIV-negative, had no recent acute infections or vaccinations. V and J are TRBV5-6 and TRBJ2-5, with 9 bases that match TRBD2. This TCR was sampled from a man between 18 and 35 years old in good health. Some clones in this sample may be carry-over from other donors' samples. Sequencing used naive CD4+ T cells from PBMCs. Subset denoted: CD45RA+ positively selected. CDR3 bases: TGTGCCAGCAGCTTGATCGCGGGAGGGCCCGCGGGCCAGTACTTC. Residues: CASSLIAGGPAGQYF. Together with reference TRBV5-6 and TRBJ2-5, the CDR3 gives the full variable domain: DAGVTQSPTHLIKTRGQQVTLRCSPKSGHDTVSWYQQALGQGPQFIFQYYEEEERQRGNFPDRFSGHQFPNYSSELNVNALLLGDSALYLCASSLIAGGPAGQYFGPGTRLLVL.